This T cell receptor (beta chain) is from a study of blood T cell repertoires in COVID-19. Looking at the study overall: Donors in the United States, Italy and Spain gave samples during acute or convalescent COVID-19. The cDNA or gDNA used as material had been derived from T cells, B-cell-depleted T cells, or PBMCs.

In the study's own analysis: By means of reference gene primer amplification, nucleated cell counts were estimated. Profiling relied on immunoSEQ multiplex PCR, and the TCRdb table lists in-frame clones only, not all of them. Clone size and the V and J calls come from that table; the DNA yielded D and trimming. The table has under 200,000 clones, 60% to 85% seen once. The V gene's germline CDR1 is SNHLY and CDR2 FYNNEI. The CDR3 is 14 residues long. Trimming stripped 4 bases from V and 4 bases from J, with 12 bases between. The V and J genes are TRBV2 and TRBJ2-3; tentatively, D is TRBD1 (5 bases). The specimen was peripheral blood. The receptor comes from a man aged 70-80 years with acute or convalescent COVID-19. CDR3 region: CASSVEGVPDTQYF. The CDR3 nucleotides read TGTGCCAGCAGTGTTGAAGGGGTTCCAGATACGCAGTATTTT.